This TCR beta chain was profiled in a study of cytomegalovirus exposure and HLA in healthy donors. Broader study findings: Reports indicated that the classifier achieved high specificity and sensitivity in diagnosing cytomegalovirus status. In vitro experiments confirmed that three CMV-associated chains were specific for CMV antigens.

As regards this clone: Its target is not known.

PCR primers comprised 60 Vbeta and 13 Jbeta primers. The assay was immunoSEQ multiplex PCR, and TCRdb's table has in-frame clones only and misses some. The sample has about 53,000 clones. The V gene end was trimmed by 4 bases and the J gene end by 6 bases; junction bases not matched to a gene: 11. Germline assignment: CDR1 SGHDT and CDR2 YYEEEE. CDR3 length equals 15 residues. This chain joins TRBV5-6 and TRBJ2-7; 9 nucleotides match TRBD2. The receptor was derived from a man between 18 and 29 years old in good health and CMV-seropositive. Sequencing was carried out using PBMCs. The CDR3 DNA reads TGTGCCAGCAGCCTCACCGGGGGGACTAGCCGCGAGCAGTACTTC. Amino acids: CASSLTGGTSREQYF.